The 32 T cell receptor beta chains below were found in one sample sequenced in a study of lymphopenia after photon versus proton radiotherapy. The protocol was immunoSEQ multiplex PCR, while the TCRdb copy is restricted to in-frame clones and leaves out a portion. Of about 12,000 clones in the sample, about 87% were seen once. The specimen comprised peripheral blood, sampled from a patient treated with photon-based radiotherapy. The receptors shown here come from a man between 60 and 75 years old with pancreatic cancer.

The J gene is TRBJ1-1, the V gene TRBV7-8; D remains unclear. Germline V gene data show CDR1 as SGHVS and CDR2 as FQNEAQ. The CDR3 sequence is 14 residues long. V was clipped by 5 bases and J by 1 base, with 11 bases between them. The CDR3 reads CASSPTGENTEAFF. DNA for the CDR3: TGTGCCAGCAGCCCGACCGGCGAGAACACTGAAGCTTTCTTT.

The V gene is TRBV5-1, the J gene TRBJ1-3, with 7 positions matching TRBD1. The junction had 2 bases not matched to a gene; V was cut back by 4 bases and J by 1 base. The CDR3 loop spans 14 amino acids. Looked up from germline, CDR1 is SGHRS and CDR2 is YFSETQ. DNA for the CDR3: TGCGCCAGCAGCCCGACAGGGTCTGGAAACACCATATATTTT. Translation: CASSPTGSGNTIYF.

This clone occurred once. The V gene is TRBV30, the J gene TRBJ2-1; D is possibly TRBD2 (7 bases). CDR1 is GTSNPN, CDR2 SVGIG, per germline (reference sequence). Trimming took off 3 bases at V and 1 base at J, with 16 bases between the two ends. This CDR3 region has 16 residues. The CDR3 protein is CAWSSRGGWSYNEQFF. CDR3 nucleotides: TGTGCCTGGAGCTCGAGGGGGGGGTGGTCCTACAATGAGCAGTTCTTC.

The chain couples TRBV6-6 to TRBJ1-1; D perhaps matches TRBD1 (5 bases). Germline CDR1 and CDR2: MNHNY and SVGAGI (reference sequence). Between the trimmed V and J ends, which lost 7 bases and 5 bases, there was a span of 23 bases. The CDR3 runs 16 residues. CDR3 sequence (DNA): TGTGCCAGCACTAATGAGAGACAGACCCTAAAGACTGAAGCTTTCTTT. As protein: CASTNERQTLKTEAFF.

The chain joins TRBV6-1 to TRBJ1-5; D call uncertain. The CDR3 covers 15 residues. Trimming cost V 4 bases and J 2 bases, with 12 bases left between them. CDR1 and CDR2 from the germline V gene are MNHNS and SASEGT. The CDR3 sequence is CASSGRVGGNQPQHF. CDR3 DNA sequence: TGTGCCAGCAGTGGTAGGGTTGGAGGCAATCAGCCCCAGCATTTT.

The V gene is TRBV5-4, the J gene TRBJ2-5; D is perhaps TRBD1 (6 bases). The CDR3 consists of 15 residues. CDR1 and CDR2 from the germline V gene are SGHNT and YYREEE (reference sequence). The germline V and J ends were trimmed by 3 bases and 3 bases, with 15 bases remaining between them. In nucleotides, the CDR3 is TGTGCCAGCAGCTCTAAACGGGACATGGAAGAGACCCAGTACTTC. Protein sequence: CASSSKRDMEETQYF. Supplemented by reference TRBV5-4 and TRBJ2-5, the full variable domain reads ETGVTQSPTHLIKTRGQQVTLRCSSQSGHNTVSWYQQALGQGPQFIFQYYREEENGRGNFPPRFSGLQFPNYSSELNVNALELDDSALYLCASSSKRDMEETQYFGPGTRLLVL.

The V gene is TRBV27, the J gene TRBJ1-4; 7 positions match TRBD1. CDR1 is MNHEY, CDR2 SMNVEV, per germline (reference sequence). The CDR3 runs to 15 residues. J lost 7 bases, V lost 4 bases, and 9 bases had no gene match. For the CDR3, the DNA is TGTGCCAGCAGTTCACACCAGACAGGGTCTGAAAAACTGTTTTTT. This encodes CASSSHQTGSEKLFF.

Here the CDR3 DNA reads TGTGCCAGCAGCCAGGGGACAGGGGGTCAGCCCCAGCATTTT. Its translation is CASSQGTGGQPQHF. The chain has TRBV7-9 and TRBJ1-5; 11 bases match TRBD1. Trimming at V came to 5 bases and at J to 6 bases, leaving 3 bases not matched to a gene. The CDR3 covers 14 residues. Looked up from germline, CDR1 is SEHNR and CDR2 is FQNEAQ (reference sequence).

The V gene is TRBV2, the J gene TRBJ1-3; TRBD1 agrees at 9 bases. The junction had 6 bases not matched to a gene; V was cut back by 6 bases and J by 3 bases. Germline assignment: CDR1 SNHLY and CDR2 FYNNEI. The CDR3 has 15 amino acids. The CDR3 region is CASRNRGLGGNTIYF. CDR3 nucleotide sequence: TGTGCCAGCAGAAACAGGGGGCTAGGTGGAAACACCATATATTTT.

The V and J genes are TRBV4-1 and TRBJ1-5; possibly TRBD1 for D (5 bases). Per germline, CDR1 MGHRA and CDR2 YSYEKL. There are 16 residues in the CDR3. V was pared by 3 bases and J by 4 bases, with 16 bases between. The CDR3 here is CASSHPRTGPNQPQHF. The CDR3 coding sequence is TGCGCCAGCAGCCACCCAAGAACAGGCCCAAATCAGCCCCAGCATTTT.

The chain recombines TRBV7-8 with TRBJ2-3; D assignment may be TRBD1 or TRBD2 (7 bases each). CDR1 and CDR2 (germline): SGHVS, FQNEAQ. V shed 5 bases and J shed 1 base, with 19 bases lying between them. The CDR3 is 17 residues long. The CDR3 sequence is CASSPQAGGARTDTQYF. CDR3 nucleotide sequence: TGTGCCAGCAGCCCCCAAGCAGGGGGGGCACGCACAGATACGCAGTATTTT.

J is TRBJ2-5 and V is TRBV4-2; D perhaps matches TRBD1 (5 bases). CDR3 length equals 16 residues. The ends were cut back, 4 bases at V and 3 bases at J, with 18 bases in the middle. CDR1 and CDR2 (germline): LGHNA, YNFKEQ. CDR3 sequence (DNA): TGTGCCAGCAGCCCCCTGATCTCAGGGTTTAAAGAGACCCAGTACTTC. Translating gives CASSPLISGFKETQYF.

The V gene is TRBV19, the J gene TRBJ1-1; TRBD1 might be the D (6 bases). Trimming removed 3 bases at V and 2 bases at J, with 10 bases between. Per the germline V gene, CDR1 is LNHDA and CDR2 is SQIVND (reference sequence). The CDR3 totals 14 residues. The DNA for the CDR3 is TGTGCCAGTAGTATCCGAGGGGGAAACACTGAAGCTTTCTTT. Its protein is CASSIRGGNTEAFF.

The chain joins TRBV2 to TRBJ2-2; D is uncertain. The CDR3 is 14 amino acids. The germline CDR1 and CDR2 sequences are SNHLY and FYNNEI. V was clipped by 4 bases and J by 5 bases, with 11 bases between them. The CDR3 sequence: CASSALVLTGELFF. As DNA, the CDR3 is TGTGCCAGCAGTGCGTTGGTACTAACCGGGGAGCTGTTTTTT.

V and J are TRBV6-5 and TRBJ1-1; no firm D call. Germline CDR1 reads MNHEY; CDR2 reads SVGAGI. CDR3 length: 14 residues. Trimming shortened V by 7 bases and J by 4 bases, and 16 bases separated the two germline ends. The CDR3 protein is CASNPVGLGTEAFF. In DNA form, the CDR3 reads TGTGCCAGCAACCCGGTAGGGTTGGGCACTGAAGCTTTCTTT.

The chain couples TRBV19 to TRBJ2-1; possible D gene TRBD2, 5 bases. Trimming shortened V by 7 bases and J by 4 bases, and 17 bases separated the two germline ends. This CDR3 is built from 15 residues. Germline V gene sequence: CDR1 LNHDA, CDR2 SQIVND (reference sequence). In DNA, the CDR3 is TGTGCCAGTAACCCCATTGGCCGGGGTTACAATGAGCAGTTCTTC. Translating gives CASNPIGRGYNEQFF.

The chain couples TRBV7-9 to TRBJ2-7; D gene uncertain. The CDR3 runs to 12 residues. V gave up 5 bases and J gave up 6 bases, with 11 bases separating them. Germline CDR1 is SEHNR and CDR2 is FQNEAQ (reference sequence). The CDR3 DNA reads as TGTGCCAGCAGCCGAGGCCCCGGCGAGCAGTACTTC. Translation: CASSRGPGEQYF.

This clone was counted between two and nine times. Written as DNA, the CDR3 is TGTGCCAGTAGTATAGTCGGACAGGGGTGGGATGAGCAGTTCTTC. This translates into CASSIVGQGWDEQFF. J is TRBJ2-1 and V is TRBV19; 9 bases are shared with TRBD1. Germline CDR1 reads LNHDA; CDR2 reads SQIVND (reference sequence). This CDR3 has 15 residues. J lost 8 bases, V lost 1 base, and 6 bases had no gene match.

CDR3 in DNA: TGTGCCAGCAGCCCGACAGGTAACAGTCTGGATGGCTACACCTTC. It codes for CASSPTGNSLDGYTF. The chain joins TRBV9 to TRBJ1-2; D is perhaps TRBD1 (6 bases). There are 15 residues in the CDR3. CDR1 and CDR2 from the germline V gene are SGDLS and YYNGEE. V was shortened by 4 bases and J by 6 bases, with 19 bases between the two germline ends.

The chain has TRBV7-2 and TRBJ1-1; D gene ambiguous. Germline-derived CDR1 and CDR2 are SGHTA and FQGNSA. CDR3 length equals 16 residues. Trimming removed 5 bases at V and 4 bases at J, with 20 bases between. The CDR3: CASSQNSPGSATEAFF. In nucleotides, the CDR3 is TGTGCCAGCAGCCAAAACTCACCCGGGTCGGCCACTGAAGCTTTCTTT.

This chain joins TRBV5-1 and TRBJ1-4; tentatively, D is TRBD1 (5 bases). CDR1 SGHRS and CDR2 YFSETQ come from the germline V gene. Trimming removed 0 bases at V and 0 bases at J, with 6 bases between. The CDR3 runs to 15 residues. The CDR3 bases are TGCGCCAGCAGCTTGGGACAGACAACTAATGAAAAACTGTTTTTT. Translated: CASSLGQTTNEKLFF.

In this sample, this clone turned up once. The J gene is TRBJ2-4, the V gene TRBV18; D uncertain. This CDR3 comprises 15 residues. Germline V gives CDR1 KGHSH, CDR2 LQKENI. V was cut by 0 bases and J by 0 bases, with 6 bases left in between. This CDR3 is CASSPPSGAKNIQYF. In DNA form, the CDR3 reads TGTGCCAGCTCACCACCTTCAGGAGCCAAAAACATTCAGTACTTC.

The rearrangement links TRBV11-2 to TRBJ1-1; no clear D. Germline V gene lookup returns CDR1 SGHAT and CDR2 FQNNGV. This CDR3 is built from 13 residues. V lost 7 bases to trimming and J lost 0 bases, with 9 bases between them. This CDR3 reads CASTRGMNTEAFF. In DNA form, the CDR3 reads TGTGCCAGCACCCGCGGCATGAACACTGAAGCTTTCTTT.

This rearrangement joins TRBV7-2 to TRBJ2-3; a weak D match, TRBD1 (5 bases). Germline CDR1 is SGHTA and CDR2 is FQGNSA. Trimming cost V 0 bases and J 4 bases, with 11 bases left between them. CDR3 length: 15 amino acids. CDR3 sequence reads: CASSLARLGADTQYF. As DNA, the CDR3 is TGTGCCAGCAGCTTAGCGCGGCTAGGGGCAGATACGCAGTATTTT.

This chain connects TRBV5-1 to TRBJ1-4; D uncertain. Between the trimmed V and J ends, which lost 5 bases and 4 bases, there was a span of 12 bases. Germline CDR1 and CDR2: SGHRS and YFSETQ. This CDR3 is 14 amino acids long. This CDR3 reads CASSLGRRNEKLFF. CDR3 sequence (DNA): TGCGCCAGCAGTCTGGGGAGGCGTAATGAAAAACTGTTTTTT.

V and J are TRBV6-6 and TRBJ2-3; TRBD2 aligns across 12 bases. The CDR3 extends over 16 amino acids. Germline V gene data show CDR1 as MNHNY and CDR2 as SVGAGI (reference sequence). J gave up 3 bases and V 3 bases, and 4 bases lay outside the gene matches. DNA for the CDR3: TGTGCCAGCAGTTATCTAGCGGGGGGGGTAACAGATACGCAGTATTTT. As protein: CASSYLAGGVTDTQYF.

This sequence joins TRBV18 and TRBJ2-2, with TRBD1 matching 8 bases. The V gene end was trimmed by 5 bases and the J gene end by 0 bases; junction bases not matched to a gene: 5. This CDR3 spans 16 amino acids. Germline-derived CDR1 and CDR2 are KGHSH and LQKENI. The CDR3 nucleotides read TGTGCCAGCTCAGCCGGACAGGGTTCGAACACCGGGGAGCTGTTTTTT. Translating it yields CASSAGQGSNTGELFF.

This rearrangement joins TRBV19 to TRBJ1-4; TRBD1 is a possible D gene (5 bases). The V gene's germline CDR1 is LNHDA and CDR2 SQIVND (reference sequence). The V end lost 3 bases, the J end lost 8 bases, and 22 bases lay between the germline ends. This CDR3 is 17 amino acids long. The DNA for the CDR3 is TGTGCCAGTAGTATTAGGTACAGGAGCGATGGAGGCGAAAAACTGTTTTTT. Translated: CASSIRYRSDGGEKLFF.

This chain connects TRBV18 to TRBJ1-6; D is uncertain. The CDR3 sequence is 15 residues long. Trimming removed 4 bases at V and 7 bases at J, with 14 bases between. Germline V CDR1 and CDR2: KGHSH, LQKENI. The CDR3 spells CASSLSGSINSPLHF. The CDR3 nucleotides are TGTGCCAGCTCACTCTCGGGCAGTATCAATTCACCCCTCCACTTT.

The V call is TRBV7-3, the J call TRBJ2-3, with 9 bases lining up with TRBD1. The length of the CDR3 is 14 residues. Germline values: CDR1 SGHTA, CDR2 FQGTGA. J gave up 5 bases and V 3 bases, and 3 bases lay outside the gene matches. Here the CDR3 reads CASSLGTGLDTQYF. Here the CDR3 DNA reads TGTGCCAGCAGCTTGGGGACAGGGCTAGATACGCAGTATTTT. Together with reference TRBV7-3 and TRBJ2-3, the CDR3 gives the full variable domain: GAGVSQTPSNKVTEKGKYVELRCDPISGHTALYWYRQSLGQGPEFLIYFQGTGAADDSGLPNDRFFAVRPEGSVSTLKIQRTERGDSAVYLCASSLGTGLDTQYFGPGTRLTVL.

J is TRBJ2-1 and V is TRBV11-2, with unresolved D. The CDR3 runs to 12 residues. V lost 2 bases and J 7 bases, leaving 6 bases between the germline ends. Germline lookup yields CDR1 SGHAT and CDR2 FQNNGV. Here the CDR3 reads CASSLLGNEQFF. Here the CDR3 DNA reads TGTGCCAGCAGCTTACTGGGGAATGAGCAGTTCTTC. The full variable domain, rest sourced from reference TRBV11-2 and TRBJ2-1, is EAGVAQSPRYKIIEKRQSVAFWCNPISGHATLYWYQQILGQGPKLLIQFQNNGVVDDSQLPKDRFSAERLKGVDSTLKIQPAKLEDSAVYLCASSLLGNEQFFGPGTRLTVL.

The V gene is TRBV4-1, the J gene TRBJ1-1; tentative D call: TRBD1 (5 bases). Germline V gene sequence: CDR1 MGHRA, CDR2 YSYEKL. This CDR3 contains 16 residues. Trimming removed 1 base at V and 0 bases at J, with 12 bases between. The CDR3 loop is CASSQGGVAMNTEAFF. CDR3 bases: TGCGCCAGCAGCCAAGGGGGGGTGGCCATGAACACTGAAGCTTTCTTT.